A single T cell receptor beta chain is shown here with its context. These data are taken from a study of blood T cell repertoires in COVID-19. Whole-study context: Samples taken during acute and convalescent COVID-19 were collected in the United States, Italy and Spain. The analysed material was cDNA or gDNA that came from T cells, B-cell-depleted T cells, or PBMCs.

CDR1 is DFQATT, CDR2 SNEGSKA, per germline (reference sequence). This CDR3 comprises 10 residues. V gave up 4 bases and J gave up 2 bases, with 2 bases separating them. Per the study methods: It was from reference gene primer amplification that nucleated cell counts were estimated. TCRdb's table, derived via immunoSEQ multiplex PCR, lists solely in-frame clones and lacks some. V and J calls and clone size come straight from that table; D and trimming were deduced from the DNA. The profile shows 20,000 to 30,000 clones, around nine tenths of them singletons. The chain is built from TRBV20-1 and TRBJ1-1; D uncertain. This sequence was found in a man in his fifties or sixties with active COVID-19. The sequenced sample was peripheral blood. The CDR3 DNA is TGCAGTGCTACAAACACTGAAGCTTTCTTT. The encoded protein is CSATNTEAFF.